The 30 T cell receptor beta chains listed next were all sequenced from one sample in a study of cytomegalovirus exposure and HLA in healthy donors. 13 Jbeta primers and 60 Vbeta primers were used for the PCR. Assay used: immunoSEQ multiplex PCR; TCRdb lists only in-frame clones, some missing. The data hold 120,000 or so clones, with 65% to 80% observed a single time. Sequencing was carried out using PBMCs. These receptors all come from a man between 25 and 39 years old in good health and CMV-seronegative.

V gene TRBV11-2 combines with J gene TRBJ2-5, with 9 bases fitting TRBD1. TRBJ2-7 matches the DNA end more closely, so the J call is doubtful. Per the germline V gene, CDR1 is SGHAT and CDR2 is FQNNGV. CDR3 length equals 19 residues. The CDR3 here is CASSLRPPRTGDISYEQYF. The CDR3 region has the DNA TGTGCCAGCAGCTTAAGGCCCCCCCGGACAGGGGATATCTCCTACGAGCAGTACTTC.

The V gene is TRBV2, the J gene TRBJ1-4, with 9 bases fitting TRBD1. Looked up from germline, CDR1 is SNHLY and CDR2 is FYNNEI. J was trimmed by 10 bases and V by 5 bases; bases with no gene match: 8. The CDR3 sequence is 14 residues long. Here the CDR3 DNA reads TGTGCCAGCAGTTCCCGGGACAGGGACCCAAAACTGTTTTTT. It specifies CASSSRDRDPKLFF.

The rearrangement links TRBV9 to TRBJ1-5; D may be TRBD1 (6 bases). V lost 4 bases, J lost 0 bases, and 11 bases lay in between. Looked up from germline, CDR1 is SGDLS and CDR2 is YYNGEE. The CDR3 extends over 15 amino acids. The CDR3 DNA reads as TGTGCCAGCAGCCCCAGGGGTTCTAGCAATCAGCCCCAGCATTTT. This gives the protein CASSPRGSSNQPQHF.

V gene TRBV30 combines with J gene TRBJ1-3, with D possibly being TRBD1 (6 bases). The CDR3 has 13 residues. Germline assignment: CDR1 GTSNPN and CDR2 SVGIG (reference sequence). The V gene lost 3 bases and the J gene lost 2 bases, with 8 bases spanning the gap. DNA for the CDR3: TGTGCCTGGAGATACAGGGCTGGAAACACCATATATTTT. As protein: CAWRYRAGNTIYF. Combining the CDR3 with reference TRBV30 and TRBJ1-3 gives the whole variable domain SQTIHQWPATLVQPVGSPLSLECTVEGTSNPNLYWYRQAAGRGLQLLFYSVGIGQISSEVPQNLSASRPQDRQFILSSKKLLLSDSGFYLCAWRYRAGNTIYFGEGSWLTVV.

The V call is TRBV5-1, the J call TRBJ1-6; perhaps TRBD1 as D (5 bases). Per germline, CDR1 SGHRS and CDR2 YFSETQ. Trimming left V 0 bases short and J 6 bases short, with 10 bases between. This CDR3 contains 15 residues. Written as DNA, the CDR3 is TGCGCCAGCAGCTTGGCCGGGGGTTCTAATTCACCCCTCCACTTT. Protein: CASSLAGGSNSPLHF.

The gene calls are TRBV28 and TRBJ2-7; D not certain. This CDR3 has 12 amino acids. The V gene lost 6 bases and the J gene lost 0 bases, with 6 bases spanning the gap. The germline V gene encodes CDR1 MDHEN and CDR2 SYDVKM. The CDR3 nucleotides read TGTGCCAGCAGAGCGACCTCCTACGAGCAGTACTTC. It is translated as CASRATSYEQYF. Full variable domain (rest looked up from reference TRBV28 and TRBJ2-7): DVKVTQSSRYLVKRTGEKVFLECVQDMDHENMFWYRQDPGLGLRLIYFSYDVKMKEKGDIPEGYSVSREKKERFSLILESASTNQTSMYLCASRATSYEQYFGPGTRLTVT.

This clone was picked up one time. This chain uses TRBV18 with TRBJ1-3; D unclear. Germline lookup yields CDR1 KGHSH and CDR2 LQKENI. Trimming pared 9 bases from V and 4 bases from J, leaving 13 bases between. CDR3 length: 13 amino acids. DNA of the CDR3: TGTGCCAGTTCGAGAAGTTCGGGAAACACCATATATTTT. Its protein is CASSRSSGNTIYF.

This chain links TRBV7-9 with TRBJ2-2, with 15 nucleotides matching TRBD2. Trimming cost V 5 bases and J 2 bases; bases outside gene matches: 9. The CDR3 totals 19 residues. Germline-derived CDR1 and CDR2 are SEHNR and FQNEAQ (reference sequence). Here the CDR3 reads CASSRIKGLAGGNTGELFF. As DNA, the CDR3 is TGTGCCAGCAGCCGTATTAAGGGACTAGCGGGGGGCAACACCGGGGAGCTGTTTTTT.

Only a few counts were recorded for this clone. The chain carries TRBV2 and TRBJ2-1, with TRBD2 matching 8 bases. Unmatched junction bases numbered 13, after V lost 5 bases and J lost 13 bases. The CDR3 totals 14 residues. CDR1 and CDR2 (germline): SNHLY, FYNNEI. CDR3 in DNA: TGTGCCAGCAGTAGGGCCTCCTGGACTAGCAGACAGTTCTTC. It translates to CASSRASWTSRQFF.

The V gene is TRBV5-6, the J gene TRBJ1-6; no reliable D call. Trimming pared 2 bases from V and 0 bases from J, leaving 15 bases between. Germline CDR1 and CDR2: SGHDT and YYEEEE. The CDR3 has 18 residues. CDR3 sequence reads: CASSLRIVRSSYNSPLHF. DNA of the CDR3: TGTGCCAGCAGCTTACGCATTGTTAGGAGCTCCTATAATTCACCCCTCCACTTT. The variable domain in full, with the rest retrieved from reference TRBV5-6 and TRBJ1-6, is DAGVTQSPTHLIKTRGQQVTLRCSPKSGHDTVSWYQQALGQGPQFIFQYYEEEERQRGNFPDRFSGHQFPNYSSELNVNALLLGDSALYLCASSLRIVRSSYNSPLHFGNGTRLTVT.

The chain joins TRBV9 to TRBJ2-7; D possibly corresponds to TRBD1 (7 bases). Germline V CDR1 and CDR2: SGDLS, YYNGEE. The CDR3 is 14 amino acids. The V end lost 4 bases, the J end lost 6 bases, and 17 bases lay between the germline ends. The CDR3 protein is CASSPSDRVSEQYF. The CDR3 bases are TGTGCCAGCAGCCCTAGCGACAGGGTGAGCGAGCAGTACTTC.

The J gene is TRBJ2-3, the V gene TRBV28; 9 bases are a match to TRBD2. The CDR3 runs 19 residues. V shed 7 bases and J 2 bases; nucleotides not matched to a gene: 19. CDR1 and CDR2 (germline): MDHEN, SYDVKM. CDR3 in DNA: TGTGCCAGCACCTTTAGCGGGAGAGGGAGAGGGGGGCCCACAGATACGCAGTATTTT. Translated: CASTFSGRGRGGPTDTQYF.

The chain carries TRBV7-9 and TRBJ2-1; a possible D gene is TRBD2 (5 bases). Germline V CDR1 and CDR2: SEHNR, FQNEAQ (reference sequence). Trimming shortened V by 8 bases and J by 5 bases, and 16 bases separated the two germline ends. The CDR3 runs 14 residues. The CDR3 protein is CASPDPSHNNEQFF. CDR3 in DNA: TGTGCCAGCCCAGATCCTAGCCATAACAATGAGCAGTTCTTC. Supplemented by reference TRBV7-9 and TRBJ2-1, the full variable domain reads DTGVSQNPRHKITKRGQNVTFRCDPISEHNRLYWYRQTLGQGPEFLTYFQNEAQLEKSRLLSDRFSAERPKGSFSTLEIQRTEQGDSAMYLCASPDPSHNNEQFFGPGTRLTVL.

This chain connects TRBV7-3 to TRBJ1-1; TRBD1 agrees at 8 bases. This CDR3 contains 17 residues. CDR1 is SGHTA, CDR2 FQGTGA, per germline. Trimming at V came to 4 bases and at J to 3 bases, leaving 13 bases not matched to a gene. In DNA, the CDR3 is TGTGCCAGCAGCTCCTATGGGACAGGCCAGGTGGACACTGAAGCTTTCTTT. It specifies CASSSYGTGQVDTEAFF.

This chain links TRBV19 with TRBJ2-3, with TRBD1 matching over 9 bases. The CDR3 contains 14 residues. The trim removed 3 bases at V and 3 bases at J, leaving 1 base unmatched. CDR1 is LNHDA and CDR2 is SQIVND in the germline V gene (reference sequence). DNA for the CDR3: TGTGCCAGTAGTATGGGGACAGGGACAGATACGCAGTATTTT. Protein product: CASSMGTGTDTQYF.

The chain employs TRBV27 and TRBJ2-1, with 7 bases aligning to TRBD2. CDR1 and CDR2 from the germline V gene are MNHEY and SMNVEV (reference sequence). The CDR3 sequence is 15 residues long. V lost 6 bases and J lost 4; bases outside the gene matches: 9. The CDR3 DNA follows: TGTGCCAGCAGCCACCCCCTGCGGGAGTACAATGAGCAGTTCTTC. Translating it yields CASSHPLREYNEQFF.

V usage is TRBV5-8 and J usage is TRBJ2-6; D is unresolved. This CDR3 spans 17 amino acids. The ends were cut back, 1 base at V and 4 bases at J, with 15 bases in the middle. The germline V gene has CDR1 SGHTS and CDR2 YDEGEE. The CDR3 reads CASSLLGYFTGANVLTF. The CDR3 DNA reads TGTGCCAGCAGCTTGCTAGGATACTTCACCGGGGCCAACGTCCTGACTTTC.

The chain couples TRBV11-2 to TRBJ2-7; TRBD2 matches at 10 bases. This CDR3 has 15 amino acids. Germline CDR1 and CDR2: SGHAT and FQNNGV. The junction had 9 bases not matched to a gene; V was cut back by 5 bases and J by 5 bases. This CDR3 is CASSGRTSGGNEQYF. The CDR3 DNA is TGTGCCAGCAGCGGGCGGACTAGCGGTGGAAACGAGCAGTACTTC. The entire variable domain, with the rest obtained from reference TRBV11-2 and TRBJ2-7, is as follows: EAGVAQSPRYKIIEKRQSVAFWCNPISGHATLYWYQQILGQGPKLLIQFQNNGVVDDSQLPKDRFSAERLKGVDSTLKIQPAKLEDSAVYLCASSGRTSGGNEQYFGPGTRLTVT.

For this clone: This sample also contains other DNA sequences that code for the same CDR3. V is TRBV7-2 and J is TRBJ1-2; D ambiguous. V lost 1 base, J lost 4 bases, and 4 bases lay in between. This CDR3 has 12 residues. Germline values: CDR1 SGHTA, CDR2 FQGNSA. For the CDR3, the DNA is TGTGCCAGCAGCTTAGACAGCTATGGCTACACCTTC. Its translation is CASSLDSYGYTF.

The rearrangement uses TRBV10-3 and TRBJ2-1, with 10 bases matching TRBD2. With V trimmed by 5 bases and J by 5 bases, 9 bases remained unmatched. This CDR3 spans 16 amino acids. Looked up from germline, CDR1 is ENHRY and CDR2 is SYGVKD. CDR3 nucleotides: TGTGCCATCAGTCCCAATGGAGCGGGAGGGAACAATGAGCAGTTCTTC. This encodes CAISPNGAGGNNEQFF.

The rearrangement links TRBV5-1 to TRBJ2-1; D is ambiguous. The germline V gene encodes CDR1 SGHRS and CDR2 YFSETQ. Trimming took 4 bases from V and 10 from J, leaving 12 bases between them. The CDR3 length is 12 residues. The CDR3 here is CASSRFRAEQFF. The DNA of the CDR3 is TGCGCCAGCAGCCGCTTTAGAGCGGAGCAGTTCTTC.

The chain links TRBV9 to TRBJ1-2; D is ambiguous. The ends were cut back, 0 bases at V and 8 bases at J, with 11 bases in the middle. The CDR3 is 13 amino acids. In germline, CDR1 is SGDLS, CDR2 YYNGEE. The DNA of the CDR3 is TGTGCCAGCAGCGTAGTCGGGGTTGGCGGCTACACCTTC. Its translation: CASSVVGVGGYTF.

J is TRBJ1-1 and V is TRBV2; D gene ambiguous. CDR1 and CDR2 (germline): SNHLY, FYNNEI. Trimming stripped 3 bases from V and 1 base from J, with 6 bases between. This CDR3 has 13 residues. The CDR3 protein is CASSDTANTEAFF. The CDR3 nucleotides read TGTGCCAGCAGTGACACAGCGAACACTGAAGCTTTCTTT. The variable domain in full, completed from reference TRBV2 and TRBJ1-1, reads EPEVTQTPSHQVTQMGQEVILRCVPISNHLYFYWYRQILGQKVEFLVSFYNNEISEKSEIFDDQFSVERPDGSNFTLKIRSTKLEDSAMYFCASSDTANTEAFFGQGTRLTVV.

The chain recombines TRBV10-1 with TRBJ2-3; 11 nucleotides match TRBD1. Germline V lookup: CDR1 WNHNN, CDR2 SYGVQD (reference sequence). With V trimmed by 6 bases and J by 5 bases, 4 bases remained unmatched. This CDR3 has 14 amino acids. In DNA, the CDR3 is TGCGCCAGCAGCCGGACAGGGGGCCTAGATACGCAGTATTTT. Translating gives CASSRTGGLDTQYF.

This rearrangement joins TRBV19 to TRBJ1-3; 7 bases match TRBD1. The CDR3 loop spans 15 amino acids. With 2 bases clipped from V and 1 base from J, the junction kept 2 bases outside the gene matches. Looked up from germline, CDR1 is LNHDA and CDR2 is SQIVND (reference sequence). DNA of the CDR3: TGTGCCAGTAGTATACCGACAGGGTCTGGAAACACCATATATTTT. It codes for CASSIPTGSGNTIYF.

The gene calls are TRBV6-1 and TRBJ2-5; 8 nucleotides align to TRBD2. With V trimmed by 9 bases and J by 5 bases, 11 bases remained unmatched. The CDR3 extends over 14 amino acids. Germline V gives CDR1 MNHNS, CDR2 SASEGT. The CDR3: CASGGGLAGETQYF. Written as DNA, the CDR3 is TGTGCCAGTGGGGGCGGACTAGCTGGGGAGACCCAGTACTTC.

The V gene is TRBV27, the J gene TRBJ2-5, with a tentative D call TRBD2 (6 bases). Germline CDR1 reads MNHEY; CDR2 reads SMNVEV (reference sequence). The CDR3 has 14 amino acids. V gave up 3 bases and J gave up 2 bases, with 10 bases separating them. CDR3 nucleotide sequence: TGTGCCAGCAGTTTCGGGGGTTATCAAGAGACCCAGTACTTC. Protein sequence: CASSFGGYQETQYF.

This rearrangement joins TRBV27 to TRBJ2-3; 8 nucleotides agree with TRBD2. Germline V lookup: CDR1 MNHEY, CDR2 SMNVEV (reference sequence). The CDR3 is made up of 16 amino acids. V lost 6 bases, J lost 0 bases, and 8 bases stayed unmatched. CDR3 DNA: TGTGCCAGCAGAATCTCTAGCGGGTCTAGCACAGATACGCAGTATTTT. Translated: CASRISSGSSTDTQYF.

The chain combines TRBV5-1 with TRBJ1-4; no firm D call. Germline CDR1 is SGHRS and CDR2 is YFSETQ. The CDR3 runs to 16 residues. Trimming removed 0 bases from V and 4 bases from J, with 13 bases in between. CDR3 coding DNA: TGCGCCAGCAGCTTGGGAGGAGGATCGGGTAATGAAAAACTGTTTTTT. This gives the protein CASSLGGGSGNEKLFF.

In its sample, this clone was seen a few times. The V and J genes are TRBV11-1 and TRBJ1-5; weak D call: TRBD1 (6 bases). Trimming removed 6 bases at V and 4 bases at J, with 10 bases between. The V gene's germline CDR1 is SGHAT and CDR2 FQDESV (reference sequence). This CDR3 comprises 13 residues. CDR3 DNA sequence: TGTGCCAGCAGTTGGGACACTAATCAGCCCCAGCATTTT. This encodes CASSWDTNQPQHF.